The entry below describes one TCR beta chain. What it binds is unknown. Time point denoted: week 35, safety follow-up. In every dose of vaccine, 300 ug of mutant IDH1 20-mer peptide was given alongside topical imiquimod. The data belong to a study of a mutant IDH1 vaccine in newly diagnosed glioma. Produced via immunoSEQ multiplex PCR; TCRdb's table is partial and in-frame only. The sample lists more than 25,000 clones, 79% seen once, with roughly 8.8% in the top ten. The CDR3 has 15 residues. Trimming cost V 5 bases and J 0 bases; bases outside gene matches: 4. Germline-derived CDR1 and CDR2 are SGHVS and FQNEAQ.

The material sequenced was PBMCs, taken from a glioma patient whose treatment included an IDH1 peptide vaccine. The V call is TRBV7-8, the J call TRBJ1-2, with 9 positions matching TRBD1. This TCR was sampled from a woman aged 30 to 39 with glioma. Some clones in this sample may be carry-over from other donors' samples. The CDR3 is CASSHDRGTNYGYTF. The DNA for the CDR3 is TGTGCCAGCAGCCACGACAGGGGGACTAACTATGGCTACACCTTC.